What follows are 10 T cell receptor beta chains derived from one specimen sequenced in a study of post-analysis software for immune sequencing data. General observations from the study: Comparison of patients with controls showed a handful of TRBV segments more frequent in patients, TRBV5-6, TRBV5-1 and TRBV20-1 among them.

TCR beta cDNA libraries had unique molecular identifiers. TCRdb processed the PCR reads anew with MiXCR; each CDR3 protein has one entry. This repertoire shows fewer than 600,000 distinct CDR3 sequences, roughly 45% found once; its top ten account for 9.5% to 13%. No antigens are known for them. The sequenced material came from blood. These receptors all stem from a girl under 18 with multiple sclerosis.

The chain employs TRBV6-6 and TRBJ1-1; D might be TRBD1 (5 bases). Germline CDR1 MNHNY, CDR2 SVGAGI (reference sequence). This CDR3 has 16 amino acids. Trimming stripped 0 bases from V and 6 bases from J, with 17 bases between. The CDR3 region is CASSYSRGDRVAEAFF. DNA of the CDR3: TGTGCCAGCAGTTACTCGAGAGGGGACCGGGTCGCTGAAGCTTTCTTT.

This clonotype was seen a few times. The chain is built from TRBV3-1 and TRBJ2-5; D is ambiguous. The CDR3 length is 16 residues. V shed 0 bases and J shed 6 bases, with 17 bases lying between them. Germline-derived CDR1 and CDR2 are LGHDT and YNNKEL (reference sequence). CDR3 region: CASSQDQAAPRKTQYF. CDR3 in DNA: TGTGCCAGCAGCCAAGATCAGGCCGCTCCACGAAAGACCCAGTACTTC.

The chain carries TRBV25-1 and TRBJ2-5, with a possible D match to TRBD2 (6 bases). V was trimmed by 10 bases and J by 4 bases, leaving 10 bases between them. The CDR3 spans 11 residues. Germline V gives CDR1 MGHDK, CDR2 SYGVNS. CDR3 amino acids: CATEGLETQYF. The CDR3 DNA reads TGTGCCACGGAGGGTTTAGAGACCCAGTACTTC.

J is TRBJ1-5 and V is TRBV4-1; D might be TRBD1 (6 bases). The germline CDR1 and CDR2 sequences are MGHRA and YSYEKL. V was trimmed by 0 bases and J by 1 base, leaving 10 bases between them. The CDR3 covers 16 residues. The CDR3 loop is CASSQERGGSNQPQHF. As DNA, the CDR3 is TGCGCCAGCAGCCAAGAAAGGGGGGGAAGCAATCAGCCCCAGCATTTT.

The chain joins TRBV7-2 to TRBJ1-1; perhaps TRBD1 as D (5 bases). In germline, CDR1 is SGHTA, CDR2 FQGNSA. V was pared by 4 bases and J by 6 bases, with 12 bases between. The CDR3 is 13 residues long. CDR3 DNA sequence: TGTGCCAGCAGCTGGGGGGGGGTCGCTGAAGCTTTCTTT. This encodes CASSWGGVAEAFF.

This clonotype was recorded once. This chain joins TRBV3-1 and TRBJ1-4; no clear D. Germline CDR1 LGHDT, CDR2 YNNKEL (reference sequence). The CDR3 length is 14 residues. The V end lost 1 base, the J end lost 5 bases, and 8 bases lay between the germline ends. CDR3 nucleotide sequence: TGTGCCAGCAGCCAAGGAAGGATGAATGAAAAACTGTTTTTT. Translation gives CASSQGRMNEKLFF.

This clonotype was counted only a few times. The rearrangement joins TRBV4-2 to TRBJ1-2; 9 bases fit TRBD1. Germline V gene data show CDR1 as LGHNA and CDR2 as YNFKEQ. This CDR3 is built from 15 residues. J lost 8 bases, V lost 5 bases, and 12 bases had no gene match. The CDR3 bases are TGTGCCAGCAGCGATCCGCGGACAGGGGTTGGGGGCTACACCTTC. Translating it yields CASSDPRTGVGGYTF.

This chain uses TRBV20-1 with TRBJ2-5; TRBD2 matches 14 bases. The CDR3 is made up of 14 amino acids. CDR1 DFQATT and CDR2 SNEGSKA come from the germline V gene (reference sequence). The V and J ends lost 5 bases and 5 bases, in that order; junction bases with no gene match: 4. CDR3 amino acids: CSAWGLAGVETQYF. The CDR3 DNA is TGCAGTGCTTGGGGACTAGCGGGAGTGGAGACCCAGTACTTC.

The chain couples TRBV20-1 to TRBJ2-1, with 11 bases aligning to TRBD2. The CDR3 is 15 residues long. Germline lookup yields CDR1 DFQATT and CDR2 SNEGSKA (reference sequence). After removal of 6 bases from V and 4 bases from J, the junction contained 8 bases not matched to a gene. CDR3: CSAPGGLAVYNEQFF. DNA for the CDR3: TGCAGTGCCCCAGGGGGACTAGCGGTTTACAATGAGCAGTTCTTC.

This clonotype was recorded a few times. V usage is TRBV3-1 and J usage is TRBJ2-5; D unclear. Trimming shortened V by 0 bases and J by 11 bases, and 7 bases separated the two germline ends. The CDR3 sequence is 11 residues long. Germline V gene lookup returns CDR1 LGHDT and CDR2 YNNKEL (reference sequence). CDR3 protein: CASSQEGEQYF. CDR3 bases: TGTGCCAGCAGCCAAGAGGGTGAGCAGTACTTC.